A single sample is the source of the 2 T cell receptor beta chains below, sequenced in a study of radiotherapy plus CTLA-4 blockade in lung cancer. Clones were read by immunoSEQ multiplex PCR, and TCRdb kept only the in-frame ones, dropping some. There are about 110,000 clones in the sample; roughly 84% occur only once, and less than 2.5% lies in the top ten. This specimen consisted of peripheral blood, obtained from a patient treated with radiotherapy plus ipilimumab. These receptor sequences come from a human donor with non-small cell lung cancer that progressed on radiotherapy plus ipilimumab. Some clones in this sample may be carry-over from other donors' samples.

This chain joins TRBV5-1 and TRBJ2-6; TRBD1 agrees at 8 bases. CDR3 length: 17 amino acids. CDR1 SGHRS and CDR2 YFSETQ come from the germline V gene. After removal of 3 bases from V and 1 base from J, the junction contained 6 bases not matched to a gene. DNA of the CDR3: TGCGCCAGCAGCTCTGGACAGGGCTTTTCTGGGGCCAACGTCCTGACTTTC. Amino acids: CASSSGQGFSGANVLTF. The full variable domain, completed using reference TRBV5-1 and TRBJ2-6, is KAGVTQTPRYLIKTRGQQVTLSCSPISGHRSVSWYQQTPGQGLQFLFEYFSETQRNKGNFPGRFSGRQFSNSRSEMNVSTLELGDSALYLCASSSGQGFSGANVLTFGAGSRLTVL.

This sequence joins TRBV6-5 and TRBJ1-5, with TRBD1 matching over 10 bases. The germline gives CDR1 MNHEY, CDR2 SVGAGI. J was trimmed by 5 bases and V by 6 bases; bases with no gene match: 1. The CDR3 is 13 amino acids. The CDR3 loop is CASRDRGHQPQHF. DNA of the CDR3: TGTGCCAGCAGAGACAGGGGGCATCAGCCCCAGCATTTT.